A single sample gave rise to the 28 T cell receptor beta chains below, sequenced in a study of OX40 agonist ivuxolimab in advanced cancers. Only in-frame clones appear in the TCRdb table, and some are missing; sequencing was by immunoSEQ multiplex PCR. Among 60,000 to 75,000 clones listed, around 81% were seen once. The sample in question was CD4+ or CD8+ T cells sorted from blood, obtained in a trial of the OX40 agonist ivuxolimab. Every receptor here comes from an adult with an advanced solid tumor such as melanoma, head and neck, liver or kidney cancer.

This chain joins TRBV7-8 and TRBJ2-2; the match to TRBD1 covers 10 bases. Per germline, CDR1 SGHVS and CDR2 FQNEAQ. The CDR3 spans 15 residues. V was pared by 4 bases and J by 3 bases, with 2 bases of the junction left unmatched. Here the CDR3 DNA reads TGTGCCAGCAGCTCGGGACAGGGGTACACCGGGGAGCTGTTTTTT. This translates into CASSSGQGYTGELFF. Based on the CDR3 plus reference TRBV7-8 and TRBJ2-2, the full variable domain is GAGVSQSPRYKVAKRGQDVALRCDPISGHVSLFWYQQALGQGPEFLTYFQNEAQLDKSGLPSDRFFAERPEGSVSTLKIQRTQQEDSAVYLCASSSGQGYTGELFFGEGSRLTVL.

The chain employs TRBV9 and TRBJ2-3; a possible D gene is TRBD2 (5 bases). Trimming shortened V by 6 bases and J by 2 bases, and 13 bases separated the two germline ends. Per germline, CDR1 SGDLS and CDR2 YYNGEE. CDR3 length equals 14 residues. CDR3 bases: TGTGCCAGCATGTCGGCTAGCCACACAGATACGCAGTATTTT. Amino acids: CASMSASHTDTQYF.

The rearrangement uses TRBV4-2 and TRBJ1-1; maybe TRBD1 (5 bases). The CDR3 contains 15 residues. The V end lost 2 bases, the J end lost 5 bases, and 15 bases lay between the germline ends. Germline CDR1 reads LGHNA; CDR2 reads YNFKEQ. As DNA, the CDR3 is TGTGCCAGCAGCCAATTTACTCAGGGAGAAACTGAAGCTTTCTTT. This translates into CASSQFTQGETEAFF.

V gene TRBV30 combines with J gene TRBJ2-3; no definite D call. Germline V gene data show CDR1 as GTSNPN and CDR2 as SVGIG (reference sequence). The CDR3 covers 13 residues. With 3 bases removed from V and 0 bases from J, the gap between germline ends came to 7 bases. The DNA for the CDR3 is TGTGCCTGGAGAAGGGATAGCACAGATACGCAGTATTTT. The encoded protein is CAWRRDSTDTQYF.

This clone has more than one count but fewer than ten. J is TRBJ2-2 and V is TRBV6-4; D is perhaps TRBD2 (5 bases). V lost 4 bases and J lost 5, with 11 bases in between. This CDR3 is 14 amino acids long. Germline V CDR1 and CDR2: MRHNA, SNTAGT. The CDR3 nucleotides are TGTGCCAGCAGTGTGGAGAGCGGAACCGGGGAGCTGTTTTTT. Amino acids: CASSVESGTGELFF.

This clone was counted a few times. This rearrangement joins TRBV5-1 to TRBJ2-5, with TRBD1 matching 10 bases. Germline V lookup: CDR1 SGHRS, CDR2 YFSETQ. The CDR3 runs 16 residues. Trimming at V came to 4 bases and at J to 5 bases, leaving 11 bases not matched to a gene. In nucleotides, the CDR3 is TGCGCCAGCAGCCCGAGGACAGGGGGAGGTGGTGAGACCCAGTACTTC. This sequence encodes CASSPRTGGGGETQYF.

J is TRBJ1-2 and V is TRBV7-2; D possibly corresponds to TRBD1 (6 bases). Germline V gives CDR1 SGHTA, CDR2 FQGNSA. Trimming shortened V by 1 base and J by 5 bases, and 14 bases separated the two germline ends. The CDR3 is 15 amino acids. The CDR3 here is CASSLGLQGTYGYTF. The DNA of the CDR3 is TGTGCCAGCAGCTTAGGATTACAGGGAACATATGGCTACACCTTC.

This clone was counted a single time. This chain connects TRBV18 to TRBJ1-6; 10 nucleotides match TRBD1. This CDR3 is 16 amino acids long. The V and J ends lost 2 bases and 11 bases, in that order; junction bases with no gene match: 9. Germline lookup yields CDR1 KGHSH and CDR2 LQKENI. The chain's CDR3 is CASSPTRTGGSAPLHF. The CDR3 nucleotides read TGTGCCAGCTCACCAACGCGGACAGGGGGGTCGGCACCCCTCCACTTT.

The gene calls are TRBV10-3 and TRBJ1-2; D is possibly TRBD1 (6 bases). The germline V gene encodes CDR1 ENHRY and CDR2 SYGVKD. The CDR3 totals 14 residues. The ends were cut back, 6 bases at V and 8 bases at J, with 19 bases in the middle. The CDR3 protein is CAIRGTDSSDGYTF. CDR3 nucleotides: TGTGCCATCAGGGGGACGGACAGTTCGGACGGCTACACCTTC.

In its sample, this clone was seen once. This chain links TRBV11-2 with TRBJ2-3; D perhaps matches TRBD2 (6 bases). The CDR3 sequence is 11 residues long. V gave up 5 bases and J gave up 8 bases, with 8 bases separating them. Germline V lookup: CDR1 SGHAT, CDR2 FQNNGV. The CDR3 DNA reads TGTGCCAGCAGCCTCGGGGGTACGCAGTATTTT. Translating it yields CASSLGGTQYF.

The chain has TRBV28 and TRBJ2-5; 8 bases are shared with TRBD1. The germline CDR1 and CDR2 sequences are MDHEN and SYDVKM. The CDR3 is made up of 15 amino acids. V lost 4 bases to trimming and J lost 1 base; unmatched junction nucleotides: 5. For the CDR3, the DNA is TGTGCCAGCAGTTCGGACAGGGAATTCCAAGAGACCCAGTACTTC. It encodes CASSSDREFQETQYF.

This clone has at least ten counts. This chain uses TRBV2 with TRBJ2-5; 13 bases align to TRBD2. Germline CDR1 SNHLY, CDR2 FYNNEI. V dropped 2 bases and J dropped 1; count of bases not matched to a gene: 10. The CDR3 covers 19 residues. In DNA, the CDR3 is TGTGCCAGCAGTGAATTTCTGACTAGCGGGGGGCCAATCCAAGAGACCCAGTACTTC. Translated, it gives CASSEFLTSGGPIQETQYF.

The CDR3 region is CASSLVAVPGELFF. The DNA of the CDR3 is TGTGCCAGCAGCTTGGTAGCGGTCCCCGGGGAGCTGTTTTTT. The chain combines TRBV5-6 with TRBJ2-2, with D perhaps matching TRBD2 (6 bases). Trimming removed 0 bases at V and 6 bases at J, with 9 bases between. The germline CDR1 and CDR2 sequences are SGHDT and YYEEEE. CDR3 length equals 14 residues.

This chain joins TRBV7-9 and TRBJ2-4; TRBD1 is a possible D gene (6 bases). Trimming left V 5 bases short and J 0 bases short, with 17 bases between. Germline lookup yields CDR1 SEHNR and CDR2 FQNEAQ (reference sequence). The CDR3 is 17 amino acids. This CDR3 is CASSPHPTGLAKNIQYF. In nucleotides, the CDR3 is TGTGCCAGCAGCCCCCACCCTACAGGGTTAGCCAAAAACATTCAGTACTTC. Complete variable domain (other parts from reference TRBV7-9 and TRBJ2-4): DTGVSQNPRHKITKRGQNVTFRCDPISEHNRLYWYRQTLGQGPEFLTYFQNEAQLEKSRLLSDRFSAERPKGSFSTLEIQRTEQGDSAMYLCASSPHPTGLAKNIQYFGAGTRLSVL.

The V gene is TRBV11-2, the J gene TRBJ2-1; D call uncertain. Between the trimmed V and J ends, which lost 4 bases and 10 bases, there was a span of 11 bases. CDR1 and CDR2 (germline): SGHAT, FQNNGV. The CDR3 is made up of 12 amino acids. Here the CDR3 DNA reads TGTGCCAGCAGCTCCCAACGACTGGAGCAGTTCTTC. Translated: CASSSQRLEQFF.

The chain couples TRBV30 to TRBJ1-6; 7 positions match TRBD1. Per germline, CDR1 GTSNPN and CDR2 SVGIG (reference sequence). The CDR3 is 15 residues long. Trimming at V came to 3 bases and at J to 7 bases, leaving 9 bases not matched to a gene. The CDR3 reads CAWSEPGQTNSPLHF. The CDR3, as DNA: TGTGCCTGGAGCGAGCCGGGACAGACGAATTCACCCCTCCACTTT.

The gene calls are TRBV2 and TRBJ2-6; 8 bases match TRBD1. CDR3 length equals 18 residues. The germline CDR1 and CDR2 sequences are SNHLY and FYNNEI. V lost 4 bases to trimming and J lost 1 base; unmatched junction nucleotides: 9. The CDR3 loop is CASSGQGARASGANVLTF. In nucleotides, the CDR3 is TGTGCCAGCAGTGGCCAGGGGGCGCGAGCATCTGGGGCCAACGTCCTGACTTTC.

The genes are TRBV5-4 and TRBJ1-6; the match to TRBD1 covers 10 bases. The CDR3 extends over 15 amino acids. The ends lost 4 bases at V and 10 bases at J; junction bases unmatched: 8. Germline values: CDR1 SGHNT, CDR2 YYREEE (reference sequence). CDR3 nucleotide sequence: TGTGCCAGCAGCCTTGACAGGGGGCAGGACTCACCCCTCCACTTT. It codes for CASSLDRGQDSPLHF.

This rearrangement joins TRBV10-3 to TRBJ1-2; D is unclear. The germline gives CDR1 ENHRY, CDR2 SYGVKD. This CDR3 is 13 amino acids long. V was pared by 7 bases and J by 4 bases, with 13 bases between. The CDR3 sequence is CAINTQESYGYTF. The CDR3 DNA reads as TGTGCCATCAACACCCAGGAGAGCTATGGCTACACCTTC.

This chain uses TRBV5-8 with TRBJ1-2; D is possibly TRBD1 (6 bases). Deletions cut 0 bases from V and 4 bases from J, with 7 bases between. Germline V lookup: CDR1 SGHTS, CDR2 YDEGEE. This CDR3 is built from 13 residues. This chain's CDR3 is CASSLGRGYGYTF. The CDR3 nucleotides read TGTGCCAGCAGCTTGGGCAGGGGCTATGGCTACACCTTC.

This chain joins TRBV19 and TRBJ2-7; 7 bases fit TRBD1. The trim removed 5 bases at V and 4 bases at J, leaving 2 bases unmatched. Germline V gene lookup returns CDR1 LNHDA and CDR2 SQIVND (reference sequence). CDR3 length: 12 amino acids. CDR3: CASSGRGYEQYF. CDR3 nucleotide sequence: TGTGCCAGTAGTGGCAGGGGGTACGAGCAGTACTTC.

The rearrangement links TRBV6-6 to TRBJ2-3; D might be TRBD2 (5 bases). The CDR3 totals 13 residues. CDR1 and CDR2 from the germline V gene are MNHNY and SVGAGI (reference sequence). Trimming stripped 2 bases from V and 5 bases from J, with 8 bases between. The CDR3 spells CASSYASGDTQYF. Written as DNA, the CDR3 is TGTGCCAGCAGTTACGCCAGCGGAGATACGCAGTATTTT.

This clone was seen only a few times. The rearrangement joins TRBV18 to TRBJ2-1, with TRBD2 matching over 7 bases. The CDR3 length is 13 residues. Trimming removed 2 bases from V and 12 bases from J; junction bases left unmatched: 7. CDR1 is KGHSH, CDR2 LQKENI, per germline. CDR3 amino acids: CASSPIIGEGQFF. DNA for the CDR3: TGTGCCAGCTCACCAATCATCGGGGAGGGGCAGTTCTTC.

The chain combines TRBV6-5 with TRBJ1-1, with D possibly matching TRBD1 (5 bases). Germline CDR1 and CDR2: MNHEY and SVGAGI. This CDR3 region has 12 residues. With 8 bases removed from V and 6 bases from J, the gap between germline ends came to 13 bases. CDR3 sequence: CASRNRSAEAFF. The CDR3 region has the DNA TGTGCCAGCCGGAACAGGTCCGCTGAAGCTTTCTTT.

This clone was detected once. The V gene is TRBV5-1, the J gene TRBJ2-3; D possibly corresponds to TRBD1 (6 bases). CDR1 is SGHRS and CDR2 is YFSETQ in the germline V gene. V lost 1 base and J lost 3, with 15 bases in between. CDR3 length: 16 residues. As DNA, the CDR3 is TGCGCCAGCAGCTTGAATGTGGGGGCCAGTACAGATACGCAGTATTTT. Protein sequence: CASSLNVGASTDTQYF.

Remarks on this clone: Other DNA variants within this sample encode the same CDR3. This sequence joins TRBV6-1 and TRBJ1-1, with D hard to call. This CDR3 region has 12 residues. Trimming removed 7 bases from V and 5 bases from J, with 11 bases in between. The germline V gene encodes CDR1 MNHNS and CDR2 SASEGT. The CDR3 is CASIEGGTEAFF. The CDR3 coding sequence is TGTGCCAGCATCGAGGGAGGGACTGAAGCTTTCTTT.

This chain joins TRBV7-3 and TRBJ2-3, with 9 bases that match TRBD1. V lost 4 bases to trimming and J lost 3 bases; unmatched junction nucleotides: 8. CDR1 is SGHTA, CDR2 FQGTGA, per germline. CDR3 length: 16 amino acids. CDR3 sequence: CASSSTGTGYTDTQYF. Written as DNA, the CDR3 is TGTGCCAGCAGCTCCACCGGGACAGGGTATACAGATACGCAGTATTTT.

The V call is TRBV2, the J call TRBJ2-3, with D uncertain. This CDR3 is built from 12 residues. Trimming removed 6 bases at V and 2 bases at J, with 6 bases between. Germline CDR1 and CDR2: SNHLY and FYNNEI. CDR3 DNA: TGTGCCAGCAGCTATATCACAGATACGCAGTATTTT. Encoded protein: CASSYITDTQYF. Complete variable domain (other parts from reference TRBV2 and TRBJ2-3): EPEVTQTPSHQVTQMGQEVILRCVPISNHLYFYWYRQILGQKVEFLVSFYNNEISEKSEIFDDQFSVERPDGSNFTLKIRSTKLEDSAMYFCASSYITDTQYFGPGTRLTVL.